A single sample gave rise to the 17 T cell receptor beta chains below, sequenced in a study of blood T cells in healthy people across ages. Alongside a J-beta primer mix, a sample-barcoded 5' primer served in a second PCR lasting roughly 7 to 12 cycles. TCRdb independently ran MiXCR on the 5' RACE reads; one entry per CDR3 protein. The repertoire has about 1.1 million distinct CDR3 sequences, more than 30% of them found once; the top ten carry around 13%. The sequencing input was blood. The receptors stem from a man aged 18 to 30 in good health.

The chain joins TRBV12-3 or TRBV12-4 to TRBJ1-5, with D possibly being TRBD1 (6 bases). The CDR3 is 16 amino acids. V dropped 1 base and J dropped 4 bases, with 14 bases sitting between them. The CDR3 nucleotides read TGTGCCAGCAGTTTAGGGCAGGGGTCTGTGAATCAGCCCCAGCATTTT. It specifies CASSLGQGSVNQPQHF.

The V gene is TRBV20-1, the J gene TRBJ2-5; 7 nucleotides match TRBD2. This CDR3 has 17 amino acids. Germline-derived CDR1 and CDR2 are DFQATT and SNEGSKA (reference sequence). The ends lost 3 bases at V and 4 bases at J; junction bases unmatched: 17. The DNA of the CDR3 is TGCAGTGCTAGTTCTGCCTCAGCGGGGTTGGTGGGAGAGACCCAGTACTTC. The encoded protein is CSASSASAGLVGETQYF.

J is TRBJ1-2 and V is TRBV19, with no clear D. Germline V lookup: CDR1 LNHDA, CDR2 SQIVND (reference sequence). CDR3 length equals 15 residues. Deletions cut 7 bases from V and 8 bases from J, with 23 bases between. CDR3 protein: CASNTWTPSTRGYTF. The CDR3 region has the DNA TGTGCCAGTAATACCTGGACCCCCTCGACTAGGGGCTACACCTTC.

This chain links TRBV3-1 with TRBJ2-1; 8 bases fit TRBD2. Germline trimming cut 4 bases from V and 7 bases from J; bases unmatched to any gene: 12. CDR3 length equals 16 residues. The germline V gene encodes CDR1 LGHDT and CDR2 YNNKEL (reference sequence). The DNA for the CDR3 is TGTGCCAGCAGCCTTGGGACTAGTTTAACGGTAAATGAGCAGTTCTTC. Translating it yields CASSLGTSLTVNEQFF.

The table lists this clonotype with a few counts. The chain employs TRBV6-5 and TRBJ1-6, with D tentatively TRBD1 (6 bases). V shed 5 bases and J shed 7 bases, with 12 bases lying between them. The CDR3 is 14 amino acids. Germline CDR1 MNHEY, CDR2 SVGAGI. CDR3 loop: CASSQGWGNSPLHF. The CDR3 DNA reads as TGTGCCAGCAGTCAGGGGTGGGGGAATTCACCCCTCCACTTT.

J is TRBJ1-2 and V is TRBV5-1, with 7 nucleotides matching TRBD1. This CDR3 spans 14 amino acids. The ends lost 3 bases at V and 4 bases at J; junction bases unmatched: 6. Germline CDR1 is SGHRS and CDR2 is YFSETQ. The CDR3: CASSSTGSPYGYTF. DNA of the CDR3: TGCGCCAGCAGCTCGACAGGGTCCCCCTATGGCTACACCTTC.

The chain employs TRBV9 and TRBJ1-1; D call uncertain. The CDR3 extends over 15 amino acids. From germline, CDR1 is SGDLS and CDR2 YYNGEE. Trimming pared 4 bases from V and 6 bases from J, leaving 19 bases between. The DNA for the CDR3 is TGTGCCAGCAGCCCACCAGACCGAGGGTCCCCTGAAGCTTTCTTT. Protein product: CASSPPDRGSPEAFF.

The rearrangement uses TRBV3-1 and TRBJ1-2; TRBD1 agrees at 9 bases. The V segment lost 4 bases and the J segment 2 bases; nucleotides outside the gene matches: 8. This CDR3 has 16 residues. CDR1 LGHDT and CDR2 YNNKEL come from the germline V gene (reference sequence). The CDR3 spells CASSPLTGQGNYGYTF. The CDR3 nucleotides are TGTGCCAGCAGCCCCTTAACCGGACAGGGGAACTATGGCTACACCTTC. Complete variable domain (other parts from reference TRBV3-1 and TRBJ1-2): DTAVSQTPKYLVTQMGNDKSIKCEQNLGHDTMYWYKQDSKKFLKIMFSYNNKELIINETVPNRFSPKSPDKAHLNLHINSLELGDSAVYFCASSPLTGQGNYGYTFGSGTRLTVV.

V gene TRBV20-1 combines with J gene TRBJ2-7, with 7 bases that match TRBD2. The J segment lost 3 bases and the V segment lost 3 bases, leaving 14 bases of the junction unmatched. The CDR3 is 16 residues long. CDR1 and CDR2 (germline): DFQATT, SNEGSKA (reference sequence). In DNA form, the CDR3 reads TGCAGTGCTAGTCTGGTAGTCGGAGCGGGAATCTACGAGCAGTACTTC. This encodes CSASLVVGAGIYEQYF.

This chain links TRBV12-3 or TRBV12-4 with TRBJ2-7; D is unclear. The CDR3 has 12 amino acids. V gave up 6 bases and J gave up 3 bases, with 9 bases separating them. The chain's CDR3 is CASRGNIYEQYF. CDR3 bases: TGTGCCAGCAGGGGGAACATCTACGAGCAGTACTTC.

This clonotype has a handful of counts. The chain couples TRBV5-1 to TRBJ2-1; the match to TRBD2 covers 10 bases. Germline CDR1 and CDR2: SGHRS and YFSETQ. V dropped 1 base and J dropped 9; count of bases not matched to a gene: 13. The CDR3 has 17 amino acids. This chain's CDR3 is CASSLRPSGGLGGEQFF. In DNA form, the CDR3 reads TGCGCCAGCAGCTTGCGGCCTAGCGGGGGCCTAGGGGGTGAGCAGTTCTTC.

The chain carries TRBV5-1 and TRBJ2-2; D is tentatively TRBD1 or TRBD2 (5 bases each). The CDR3 covers 17 residues. The germline V gene encodes CDR1 SGHRS and CDR2 YFSETQ. Trimming removed 0 bases from V and 7 bases from J, with 19 bases in between. The CDR3 spells CASSLVRDRPSNGELFF. The CDR3 DNA reads TGCGCCAGCAGCTTGGTCCGGGACCGACCTAGTAACGGGGAGCTGTTTTTT.

This chain joins TRBV12-3 or TRBV12-4 and TRBJ2-1; 14 bases agree with TRBD2. V shed 5 bases and J 2 bases; nucleotides not matched to a gene: 5. The CDR3 has 17 amino acids. The CDR3 DNA reads as TGTGCCAGCAGTCCTCCGGGACTAGCGGGGGCCTACAATGAGCAGTTCTTC. This encodes CASSPPGLAGAYNEQFF.

The V and J genes are TRBV7-9 and TRBJ2-2, with D uncertain. The ends were cut back, 5 bases at V and 2 bases at J, with 15 bases in the middle. The germline CDR1 and CDR2 sequences are SEHNR and FQNEAQ (reference sequence). The CDR3 length is 16 residues. The CDR3 bases are TGTGCCAGCAGCAAATATTGGATACTTAACACCGGGGAGCTGTTTTTT. As protein: CASSKYWILNTGELFF.

This clonotype has just a few counts. The chain is built from TRBV20-1 and TRBJ1-3; D is perhaps TRBD1 (5 bases). In germline, CDR1 is DFQATT, CDR2 SNEGSKA (reference sequence). This CDR3 is 14 amino acids long. Trimming left V 0 bases short and J 4 bases short, with 10 bases between. CDR3 in amino acids: CSARDPGRGNTIYF. The CDR3 DNA reads TGCAGTGCTAGAGATCCAGGGAGGGGAAACACCATATATTTT.

This clonotype was recorded a few times. The chain employs TRBV20-1 and TRBJ2-4; 7 nucleotides agree with TRBD2. Germline CDR1 and CDR2: DFQATT and SNEGSKA (reference sequence). The CDR3 consists of 13 residues. The J segment lost 9 bases and the V segment lost 0 bases, leaving 5 bases of the junction unmatched. The CDR3 spells CSARDAGRGIQYF. In DNA form, the CDR3 reads TGCAGTGCTAGAGATGCGGGGAGGGGCATTCAGTACTTC.

In its sample, this clonotype was seen a few times. The chain is built from TRBV10-3 and TRBJ2-5; D possibly corresponds to TRBD1 (5 bases). CDR3 length equals 14 residues. Germline values: CDR1 ENHRY, CDR2 SYGVKD. V was shortened by 8 bases and J by 1 base, with 14 bases between the two germline ends. CDR3 loop: CAIGKQEPQETQYF. In DNA form, the CDR3 reads TGTGCCATCGGAAAACAGGAACCCCAAGAGACCCAGTACTTC.